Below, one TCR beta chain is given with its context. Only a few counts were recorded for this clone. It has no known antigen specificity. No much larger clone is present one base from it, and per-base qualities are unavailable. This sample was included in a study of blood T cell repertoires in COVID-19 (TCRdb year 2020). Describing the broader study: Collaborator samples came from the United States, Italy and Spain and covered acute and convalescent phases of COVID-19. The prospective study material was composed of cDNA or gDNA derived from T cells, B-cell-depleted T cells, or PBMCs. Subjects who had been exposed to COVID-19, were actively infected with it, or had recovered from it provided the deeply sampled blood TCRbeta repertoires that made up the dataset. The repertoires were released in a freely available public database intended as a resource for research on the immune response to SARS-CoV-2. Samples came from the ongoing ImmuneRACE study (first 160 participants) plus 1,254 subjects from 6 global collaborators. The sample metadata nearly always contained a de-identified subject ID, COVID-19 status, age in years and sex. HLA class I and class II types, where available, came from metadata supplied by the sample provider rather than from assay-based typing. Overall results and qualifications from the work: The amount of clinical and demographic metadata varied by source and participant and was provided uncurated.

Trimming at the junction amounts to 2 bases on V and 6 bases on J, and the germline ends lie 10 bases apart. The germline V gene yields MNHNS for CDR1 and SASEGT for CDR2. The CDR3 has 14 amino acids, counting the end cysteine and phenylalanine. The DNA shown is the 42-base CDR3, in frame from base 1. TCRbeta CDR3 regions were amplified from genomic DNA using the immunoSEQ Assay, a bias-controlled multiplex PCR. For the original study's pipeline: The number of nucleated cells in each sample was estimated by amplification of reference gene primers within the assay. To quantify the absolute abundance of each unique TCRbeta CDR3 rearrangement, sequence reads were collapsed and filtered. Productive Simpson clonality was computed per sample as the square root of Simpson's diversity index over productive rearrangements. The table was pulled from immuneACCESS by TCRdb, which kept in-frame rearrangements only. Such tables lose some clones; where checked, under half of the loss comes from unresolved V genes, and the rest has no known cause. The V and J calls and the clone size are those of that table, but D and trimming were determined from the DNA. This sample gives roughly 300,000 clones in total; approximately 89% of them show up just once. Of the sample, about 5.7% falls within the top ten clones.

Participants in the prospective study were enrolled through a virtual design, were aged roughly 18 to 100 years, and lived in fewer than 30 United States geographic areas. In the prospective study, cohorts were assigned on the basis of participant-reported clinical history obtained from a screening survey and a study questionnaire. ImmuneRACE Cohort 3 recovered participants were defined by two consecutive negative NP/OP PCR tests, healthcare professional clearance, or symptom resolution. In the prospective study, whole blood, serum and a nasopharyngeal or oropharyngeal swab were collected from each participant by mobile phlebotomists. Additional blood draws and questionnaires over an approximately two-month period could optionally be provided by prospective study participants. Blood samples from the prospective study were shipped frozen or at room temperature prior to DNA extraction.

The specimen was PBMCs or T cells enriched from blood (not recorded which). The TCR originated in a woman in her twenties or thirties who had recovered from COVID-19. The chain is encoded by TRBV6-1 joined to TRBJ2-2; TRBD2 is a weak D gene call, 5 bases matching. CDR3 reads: CASSESGRPGELFF. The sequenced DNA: TGTGCCAGCAGTGAATCGGGGAGACCCGGGGAGCTGTTTTTT.